Listed here are 25 T cell receptor beta chains from one sample, sequenced in a study of cytomegalovirus exposure and HLA in healthy donors. It was with 60 Vbeta and 13 Jbeta primers that the PCR ran. Repertoires were generated with immunoSEQ multiplex PCR, while TCRdb's copy carries only in-frame clones and drops some. The sample has approximately 130,000 clones, around 77% seen once. Material for sequencing was PBMCs. All receptors derive from a man aged 45-65 years in good health and CMV-seronegative.

V gene TRBV10-3 combines with J gene TRBJ2-6; TRBD1 might be the D (5 bases). The CDR3 totals 15 residues. Trimming took off 6 bases at V and 0 bases at J, with 9 bases between the two ends. The germline gives CDR1 ENHRY, CDR2 SYGVKD. CDR3 sequence reads: CAIRNTGSGANVLTF. The CDR3 nucleotides read TGTGCCATCAGAAATACAGGCTCTGGGGCCAACGTCCTGACTTTC.

This sequence joins TRBV6-1 and TRBJ1-2, with a possible D match to TRBD1 (5 bases). CDR3 length: 16 amino acids. The ends were cut back, 2 bases at V and 5 bases at J, with 18 bases in the middle. Germline V lookup: CDR1 MNHNS, CDR2 SASEGT. CDR3: CASSESPTDTLYGYTF. CDR3 in DNA: TGTGCCAGCAGTGAATCCCCCACGGACACACTTTATGGCTACACCTTC.

This clone occurred a few times. The chain carries TRBV28 and TRBJ1-2, with 7 bases matching TRBD1. CDR1 and CDR2 (germline): MDHEN, SYDVKM. Trimming at V came to 4 bases and at J to 4 bases, leaving 3 bases not matched to a gene. This CDR3 is built from 13 residues. CDR3 region: CASSSGTAYGYTF. The CDR3, as DNA: TGTGCCAGCAGTTCCGGGACAGCCTATGGCTACACCTTC.

The CDR3 sequence is CASSQDREETQYF. The CDR3 nucleotides read TGCGCCAGCAGCCAGGACAGGGAAGAGACCCAGTACTTC. J is TRBJ2-5 and V is TRBV4-3, with 8 nucleotides matching TRBD1. CDR3 length equals 13 residues. Germline CDR1 is LGHNA and CDR2 is YSLEER. V was clipped by 3 bases and J by 3 bases; unmatched bases: 0.

This chain joins TRBV15 and TRBJ2-2; 8 bases match TRBD2. The V and J ends lost 0 bases and 3 bases, in that order; junction bases with no gene match: 6. The CDR3 contains 17 residues. In germline, CDR1 is LNHNV, CDR2 YYDKDF (reference sequence). CDR3 in DNA: TGTGCCACCAGCAGAGATAGGGGACTAGGGCACACCGGGGAGCTGTTTTTT. Its translation: CATSRDRGLGHTGELFF. Full variable domain (missing parts from reference TRBV15 and TRBJ2-2): DAMVIQNPRYQVTQFGKPVTLSCSQTLNHNVMYWYQQKSSQAPKLLFHYYDKDFNNEADTPDNFQSRRPNTSFCFLDIRSPGLGDTAMYLCATSRDRGLGHTGELFFGEGSRLTVL.

The chain is built from TRBV4-1 and TRBJ2-1, with 14 bases matching TRBD2. CDR1 and CDR2 from the germline V gene are MGHRA and YSYEKL. V shed 0 bases, J shed 5 bases, and the junction held 9 bases outside the gene matches. This CDR3 spans 19 amino acids. The CDR3 DNA reads TGCGCCAGCAGCCAAGATCAATCGGGACTAGCGGGAGTACACAATGAGCAGTTCTTC. Translation gives CASSQDQSGLAGVHNEQFF.

The chain links TRBV6-5 to TRBJ2-3, with 13 bases lining up with TRBD2. The CDR3 spans 15 residues. J lost 0 bases, V lost 6 bases, and 0 bases had no gene match. Germline values: CDR1 MNHEY, CDR2 SVGAGI. In nucleotides, the CDR3 is TGTGCCAGCAGGGGACTAGCGGGGAGCACAGATACGCAGTATTTT. Translated: CASRGLAGSTDTQYF.

The rearrangement links TRBV7-2 to TRBJ2-1; 7 nucleotides match TRBD2. The length of the CDR3 is 19 residues. Germline V gene sequence: CDR1 SGHTA, CDR2 FQGNSA. V was clipped by 5 bases and J by 1 base; unmatched bases: 17. The CDR3 protein is CASSRRAGAGMGSYNEQFF. DNA of the CDR3: TGTGCCAGCAGCCGCCGGGCGGGAGCCGGGATGGGGTCCTACAATGAGCAGTTCTTC.

The chain is built from TRBV2 and TRBJ2-4; 14 bases map to TRBD2. Trimming removed 4 bases from V and 7 bases from J; junction bases left unmatched: 18. Germline CDR1 is SNHLY and CDR2 is FYNNEI. The CDR3 sequence is 20 residues long. This CDR3 is CASSATSGTSGSVLRNIQYF. The CDR3 coding sequence is TGTGCCAGCAGTGCGACGTCCGGGACTAGCGGGAGTGTCTTGCGGAACATTCAGTACTTC.

The chain combines TRBV2 with TRBJ2-2; D gene uncertain. The CDR3 loop spans 13 amino acids. Germline V gene lookup returns CDR1 SNHLY and CDR2 FYNNEI. Trimming removed 6 bases from V and 4 bases from J, with 9 bases in between. In DNA form, the CDR3 reads TGTGCCAGCAGACGCGAACTCACCGGGGAGCTGTTTTTT. Its translation: CASRRELTGELFF.

The chain is built from TRBV29-1 and TRBJ2-1, with 10 bases matching TRBD2. CDR3 length equals 20 residues. The V gene's germline CDR1 is SQVTM and CDR2 ANQGSEA. V lost 2 bases, J lost 0 bases, and 16 bases stayed unmatched. The CDR3 reads CSVEFPIASGGPSSYNEQFF. CDR3 nucleotides: TGCAGCGTTGAATTCCCTATCGCTAGCGGGGGCCCAAGCTCCTACAATGAGCAGTTCTTC.

This chain joins TRBV6-4 and TRBJ1-5, with D possibly matching TRBD1 (6 bases). Deletions cut 7 bases from V and 6 bases from J, with 16 bases between. The CDR3 consists of 14 residues. From germline, CDR1 is MRHNA and CDR2 SNTAGT. The CDR3 sequence: CASTHSGVGQPQHF. The CDR3 coding sequence is TGTGCCAGCACCCACTCAGGGGTTGGTCAGCCCCAGCATTTT.

The V and J genes are TRBV27 and TRBJ2-3; D may be TRBD2 (5 bases). The V gene lost 3 bases and the J gene lost 2 bases, with 12 bases spanning the gap. This CDR3 has 15 residues. Looked up from germline, CDR1 is MNHEY and CDR2 is SMNVEV (reference sequence). The CDR3 protein is CASSLVREYTDTQYF. CDR3 coding DNA: TGTGCCAGCAGTTTGGTAAGGGAGTACACAGATACGCAGTATTTT.

This rearrangement joins TRBV27 to TRBJ2-2; 7 nucleotides align to TRBD2. The ends lost 3 bases at V and 4 bases at J; junction bases unmatched: 5. CDR1 and CDR2 (germline): MNHEY, SMNVEV (reference sequence). The CDR3 has 15 amino acids. The CDR3 protein is CASSLAREITGELFF. Written as DNA, the CDR3 is TGTGCCAGCAGTTTGGCGCGGGAGATCACCGGGGAGCTGTTTTTT.

The chain uses TRBV9 and TRBJ2-1; 7 bases line up with TRBD2. The germline gives CDR1 SGDLS, CDR2 YYNGEE. After removal of 4 bases from V and 8 bases from J, the junction contained 6 bases not matched to a gene. The CDR3 is 13 residues long. The CDR3 reads CASSLTSLDEQFF. The CDR3 DNA follows: TGTGCCAGCAGCCTGACTAGCCTCGATGAGCAGTTCTTC.

The chain's CDR3 is CASSPLKTGFRFSHNEQFF. The CDR3, as DNA: TGTGCCAGCAGCCCCCTCAAGACAGGGTTCCGTTTTTCACACAATGAGCAGTTCTTC. The rearrangement uses TRBV28 and TRBJ2-1, with 7 positions matching TRBD1. V dropped 6 bases and J dropped 5; count of bases not matched to a gene: 22. The CDR3 consists of 19 residues. Germline V CDR1 and CDR2: MDHEN, SYDVKM.

V gene TRBV11-2 combines with J gene TRBJ2-7; 7 bases align to TRBD1. The germline CDR1 and CDR2 sequences are SGHAT and FQNNGV. J lost 4 bases, V lost 3 bases, and 9 bases had no gene match. The CDR3 has 15 amino acids. The CDR3 reads CASSFTRGGTYEQYF. The CDR3 nucleotides read TGTGCCAGCAGCTTTACTAGAGGGGGCACGTACGAGCAGTACTTC.

DNA for the CDR3: TGTGCCAGCCGAGGGAGGACTAGCGCCGAATTCTCCTACAATGAGCAGTTCTTC. Residues: CASRGRTSAEFSYNEQFF. The rearrangement uses TRBV2 and TRBJ2-1; 9 bases align to TRBD2. CDR3 length: 18 residues. V shed 8 bases and J 0 bases; nucleotides not matched to a gene: 14. CDR1 and CDR2 from the germline V gene are SNHLY and FYNNEI.

J is TRBJ2-5 and V is TRBV9; TRBD1 matches 9 bases. The trim removed 0 bases at V and 7 bases at J, leaving 13 bases unmatched. The CDR3 length is 17 residues. Germline CDR1 SGDLS, CDR2 YYNGEE. The CDR3 region is CASSVGLGTGIRGTQYF. The CDR3 region has the DNA TGTGCCAGCAGCGTAGGACTTGGGACAGGGATCCGAGGGACCCAGTACTTC.

The genes are TRBV5-5 and TRBJ2-2; tentative D call: TRBD1 (6 bases). The CDR3 totals 13 residues. Trimming cost V 4 bases and J 6 bases, with 10 bases left between them. Germline CDR1 reads SGHKS; CDR2 reads YYEKEE (reference sequence). The CDR3 nucleotides read TGTGCCAGCAGCCTGGGGGCCGCCGGGGAGCTGTTTTTT. Its translation: CASSLGAAGELFF. The full variable domain, rest sourced from reference TRBV5-5 and TRBJ2-2, is DAGVTQSPTHLIKTRGQQVTLRCSPISGHKSVSWYQQVLGQGPQFIFQYYEKEERGRGNFPDRFSARQFPNYSSELNVNALLLGDSALYLCASSLGAAGELFFGEGSRLTVL.

V gene TRBV28 combines with J gene TRBJ1-2, with 10 bases fitting TRBD1. Germline values: CDR1 MDHEN, CDR2 SYDVKM. The J segment lost 8 bases and the V segment lost 1 base, leaving 4 bases of the junction unmatched. This CDR3 is 14 amino acids long. The CDR3 loop is CASSLLDRGRGYTF. The CDR3 DNA sequence: TGTGCCAGCAGTTTATTAGACAGGGGGCGAGGCTACACCTTC.

The chain couples TRBV10-1 to TRBJ2-3, with 9 positions matching TRBD1. This CDR3 is 14 amino acids long. With 4 bases clipped from V and 6 bases from J, the junction kept 5 bases outside the gene matches. Germline lookup yields CDR1 WNHNN and CDR2 SYGVQD (reference sequence). This CDR3 reads CASSGAGTGDTQYF. The DNA of the CDR3 is TGCGCCAGCAGTGGGGCCGGGACAGGGGATACGCAGTATTTT.

This rearrangement joins TRBV27 to TRBJ1-1; 9 positions match TRBD1. After removal of 6 bases from V and 11 bases from J, the junction contained 13 bases not matched to a gene. The germline CDR1 and CDR2 sequences are MNHEY and SMNVEV (reference sequence). This CDR3 comprises 14 residues. The chain's CDR3 is CASRGQGIVKGAFF. The CDR3 DNA reads TGTGCCAGCAGGGGACAGGGAATAGTAAAAGGGGCTTTCTTT.

This chain joins TRBV29-1 and TRBJ2-7, with TRBD2 matching over 14 bases. The V segment lost 6 bases and the J segment 0 bases; nucleotides outside the gene matches: 10. Germline V gives CDR1 SQVTM, CDR2 ANQGSEA. The CDR3 consists of 17 residues. In DNA form, the CDR3 reads TGCAGCGTCGCCGGACTAGCGGGAGGCCGAAGCTCCTACGAGCAGTACTTC. This codes for CSVAGLAGGRSSYEQYF.

This clone was detected once. The CDR3 DNA follows: TGTGCCAGCAGCTTAGTGGGACAGACCTACGAGCAGTACTTC. Amino acid sequence: CASSLVGQTYEQYF. This chain connects TRBV11-2 to TRBJ2-7, with 7 bases lining up with TRBD1. CDR3 length: 14 amino acids. V dropped 1 base and J dropped 2; count of bases not matched to a gene: 2. Germline V gene sequence: CDR1 SGHAT, CDR2 FQNNGV.